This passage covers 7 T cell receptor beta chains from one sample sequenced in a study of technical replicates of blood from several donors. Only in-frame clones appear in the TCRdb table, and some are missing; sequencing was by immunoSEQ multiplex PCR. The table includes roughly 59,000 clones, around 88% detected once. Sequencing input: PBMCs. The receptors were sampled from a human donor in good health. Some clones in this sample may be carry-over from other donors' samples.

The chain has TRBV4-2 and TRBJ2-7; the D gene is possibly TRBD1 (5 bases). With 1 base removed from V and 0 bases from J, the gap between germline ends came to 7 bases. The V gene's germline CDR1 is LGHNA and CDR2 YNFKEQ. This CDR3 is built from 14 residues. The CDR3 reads CASSQAGYSYEQYF. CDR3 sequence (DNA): TGTGCCAGCAGCCAAGCAGGGTACTCCTACGAGCAGTACTTC.

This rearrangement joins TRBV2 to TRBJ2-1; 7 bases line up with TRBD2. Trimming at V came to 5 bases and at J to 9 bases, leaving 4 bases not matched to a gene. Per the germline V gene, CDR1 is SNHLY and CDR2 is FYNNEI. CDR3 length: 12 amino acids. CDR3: CASSQTSFEQFF. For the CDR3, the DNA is TGTGCCAGCAGTCAGACTAGCTTTGAGCAGTTCTTC. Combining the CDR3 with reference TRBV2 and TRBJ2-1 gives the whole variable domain EPEVTQTPSHQVTQMGQEVILRCVPISNHLYFYWYRQILGQKVEFLVSFYNNEISEKSEIFDDQFSVERPDGSNFTLKIRSTKLEDSAMYFCASSQTSFEQFFGPGTRLTVL.

The CDR3 loop is CASSQKIPSGEQYF. The CDR3 nucleotides read TGTGCCAGCAGCCAGAAAATCCCGAGCGGCGAGCAGTACTTC. This chain joins TRBV4-2 and TRBJ2-7; perhaps TRBD2 as D (5 bases). V lost 3 bases, J lost 6 bases, and 15 bases lay in between. The CDR3 contains 14 residues. Germline V gene lookup returns CDR1 LGHNA and CDR2 YNFKEQ.

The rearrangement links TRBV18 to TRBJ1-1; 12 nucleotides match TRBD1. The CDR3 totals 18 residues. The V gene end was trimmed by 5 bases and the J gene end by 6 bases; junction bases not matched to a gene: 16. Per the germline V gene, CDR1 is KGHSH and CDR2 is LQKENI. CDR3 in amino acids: CASSSRDRGPLASSEAFF. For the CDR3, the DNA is TGTGCCAGCTCATCCCGGGACAGGGGGCCTCTGGCTTCTTCTGAAGCTTTCTTT.

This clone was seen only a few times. The CDR3 loop reads CASSVTYEQYF. The CDR3 DNA reads as TGTGCCAGCAGCGTGACTTACGAGCAGTACTTC. The chain recombines TRBV7-9 with TRBJ2-7, with unresolved D. Per the germline V gene, CDR1 is SEHNR and CDR2 is FQNEAQ (reference sequence). Trimming took 5 bases from V and 4 from J, leaving 6 bases between them. The CDR3 is 11 residues long.

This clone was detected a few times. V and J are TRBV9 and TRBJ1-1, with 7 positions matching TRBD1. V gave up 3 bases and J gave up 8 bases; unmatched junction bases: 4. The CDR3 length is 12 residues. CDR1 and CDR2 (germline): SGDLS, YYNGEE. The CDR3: CASSGQTGEAFF. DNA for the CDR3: TGTGCCAGCAGCGGGCAGACAGGGGAAGCTTTCTTT.

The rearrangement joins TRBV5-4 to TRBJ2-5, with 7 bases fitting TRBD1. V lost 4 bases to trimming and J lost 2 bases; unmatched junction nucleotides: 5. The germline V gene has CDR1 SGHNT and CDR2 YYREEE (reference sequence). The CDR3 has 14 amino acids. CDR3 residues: CASSVGQIQETQYF. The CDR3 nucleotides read TGTGCCAGCAGCGTGGGACAGATACAAGAGACCCAGTACTTC.